A selection of T cell receptor beta chains follows, all from one sample in a study of control samples from healthy donors and cancer patients. Repertoires were generated with immunoSEQ multiplex PCR, while TCRdb's copy carries only in-frame clones and drops some. The sample includes 100,000 to 150,000 clones, about 89% of them seen just once. The sample was blood. All receptors come from a woman under 30 in good health. The CDR3 runs from the conserved cysteine through the conserved F or W. A D gene is named only where the DNA matches it firmly. Part of the rows lack a size; the others show once, few, many or a class for expanded clones.

j_call d_call v_call clone_size cdr3_aa cdr3_nt
TRBJ1-3 TRBD1 TRBV4-3 once CASSQMPTGAGNTIYF TGCGCCAGCAGCCAAATGCCGACAGGGGCTGGAAACACCATATATTTT
TRBJ2-7 NA TRBV7-9 NA CASSLAEGGYEQYF TGTGCCAGCAGCTTAGCCGAGGGGGGCTACGAGCAGTACTTC
TRBJ2-1 NA TRBV5-6 NA CASSSRDAYNEQFF TGTGCCAGCAGCTCCCGGGACGCCTACAATGAGCAGTTCTTC
TRBJ2-5 TRBD2 TRBV7-3 NA CASSLGGGIQETQYF TGTGCCAGCAGCTTAGGCGGGGGGATTCAAGAGACCCAGTACTTC
TRBJ1-5 NA TRBV19 NA CASSIGSVNNQPQHF TGTGCCAGTAGTATCGGTTCGGTGAACAATCAGCCCCAGCATTTT
TRBJ1-2 TRBD1 TRBV27 once CASSFAGTDGTGYTF TGTGCCAGCAGTTTTGCCGGGACAGACGGTACTGGCTACACCTTC
TRBJ2-1 TRBD2 TRBV2 NA CASSASGAYNEQFF TGTGCCAGCAGTGCTAGCGGGGCATACAATGAGCAGTTCTTC
TRBJ1-1 NA TRBV15 NA CATSRDGGRAEAFF TGTGCCACCAGCAGAGATGGAGGGAGGGCTGAAGCTTTCTTT
TRBJ2-5 NA TRBV7-2 NA CASSLIQGIGETQYF TGTGCCAGCAGCTTGATACAGGGAATTGGAGAGACCCAGTACTTC
TRBJ2-7 TRBD2 TRBV6-2/TRBV6-3 NA CASSDRRGGVAYEQYF TGTGCCAGCAGTGACCGGCGTGGGGGGGTGGCCTACGAGCAGTACTTC
TRBJ1-5 NA TRBV28 once CASSPYRNQPQHF TGTGCCAGCAGTCCCTACAGGAATCAGCCCCAGCATTTT
TRBJ1-3 NA TRBV4-2 NA CASSQDRGNTIYF TGTGCCAGCAGCCAAGATAGGGGGAACACCATATATTTT
TRBJ1-1 TRBD1 TRBV18 NA CASSTTGTGVNTEAFF TGTGCCAGCTCAACTACCGGGACAGGGGTGAACACTGAAGCTTTCTTT
TRBJ2-7 NA TRBV30 NA CAWSVLRYEQYF TGTGCCTGGAGTGTTTTACGGTACGAGCAGTACTTC
TRBJ1-2 NA TRBV28 NA CASSLSRRAYGYTF TGTGCCAGCAGTTTATCGCGACGAGCTTATGGCTACACCTTC
TRBJ1-1 TRBD1 TRBV4-2 NA CASSQTGPQVFPEAFF TGTGCCAGCAGCCAGACAGGGCCTCAGGTATTCCCTGAAGCTTTCTTT
TRBJ1-5 TRBD1 TRBV28 NA CASRGTGGLDQPQHF TGTGCCAGCAGAGGGACAGGGGGTCTTGATCAGCCCCAGCATTTT
TRBJ2-3 NA TRBV19 NA CASSIDPSTDTQYF TGTGCCAGTAGTATAGACCCTTCCACAGATACGCAGTATTTT
TRBJ1-6 NA TRBV4-3 NA CASSQDGLDRSPLHF TGCGCCAGCAGCCAAGATGGGCTAGACAGGTCACCCCTCCACTTT
TRBJ1-1 TRBD1 TRBV19 NA CASSISRGRRTEAFF TGTGCCAGTAGTATTTCCAGGGGGCGTAGGACTGAAGCTTTCTTT
TRBJ1-4 NA TRBV6-6 NA CASMRGTIATNEKLFF TGTGCCAGCATGAGAGGCACCATCGCAACTAATGAAAAACTGTTTTTT
TRBJ1-2 TRBD1 TRBV19 NA CASETGERYGYTF TGTGCCAGCGAGACAGGGGAGCGTTATGGCTACACCTTC
TRBJ1-5 NA TRBV19 NA CASSIPLGRYSNQPQHF TGTGCCAGTAGTATTCCCCTCGGGAGGTATAGCAATCAGCCCCAGCATTTT
TRBJ2-1 NA TRBV24-1 once CATHAGRSYEQFF TGTGCCACCCATGCGGGAAGGTCGTATGAGCAGTTCTTC
TRBJ2-3 TRBD1 TRBV4-1 NA CASSQVLSGQGSDTQYF TGCGCCAGCAGCCAAGTACTTTCGGGACAGGGCTCAGATACGCAGTATTTT
TRBJ2-2 NA TRBV7-2 few CASSFLNTGELFF TGTGCCAGCAGCTTCCTGAACACCGGGGAGCTGTTTTTT
TRBJ2-1 NA TRBV4-3 NA CASSPGAGGNEQFF TGCGCCAGCAGCCCCGGGGCCGGAGGCAATGAGCAGTTCTTC
TRBJ1-2 TRBD1 TRBV5-1 NA CASSLRPEQGGYTF TGCGCCAGCAGTCTCCGGCCTGAACAGGGGGGCTACACCTTC
TRBJ1-1 NA TRBV6-5 NA CASSYSLGPTEAFF TGTGCCAGCAGTTACTCGTTGGGGCCAACTGAAGCTTTCTTT
TRBJ2-3 NA TRBV28 NA CASSPPTAVEFGQYF TGTGCCAGCAGTCCGCCTACGGCCGTTGAATTTGGGCAGTATTTT
TRBJ2-5 TRBD1 TRBV24-1 NA CATSTGDLRETQYF TGTGCCACCAGTACAGGGGATTTGCGAGAGACCCAGTACTTC
TRBJ2-1 TRBD2 TRBV7-9 NA CASSLRLASNEQFF TGTGCCAGCAGCCTCCGACTAGCCTCCAATGAGCAGTTCTTC
TRBJ1-2 TRBD1 TRBV15 NA CATPRWDRGHGYTF TGTGCCACCCCTCGATGGGACAGGGGCCATGGCTACACCTTC
TRBJ2-5 NA TRBV27 NA CASSPRYQETQYF TGTGCCAGCAGCCCTAGATACCAAGAGACCCAGTACTTC
TRBJ1-2 NA TRBV6-5 NA CASKAGQLANYGYTF TGTGCCAGCAAGGCAGGCCAGTTGGCCAACTATGGCTACACCTTC
TRBJ2-7 TRBD2 TRBV2 NA CASRRTSGSYEQYF TGTGCCAGCAGGAGGACTAGCGGGAGCTACGAGCAGTACTTC
TRBJ2-1 TRBD2 TRBV7-2 NA CASSIRLAGVYNEQFF TGTGCCAGCAGCATAAGACTAGCGGGGGTCTACAATGAGCAGTTCTTC
TRBJ1-1 NA TRBV7-2 NA CASSPPTPGAFF TGTGCCAGCAGCCCCCCTACTCCAGGGGCTTTCTTT
TRBJ2-4 NA TRBV21-1 NA CASSNYSGENIQYF TGTGCCAGCAGCAACTACAGTGGAGAAAACATTCAGTACTTC
TRBJ1-2 NA TRBV2 few CASSEQGGAFYGYTF TGTGCCAGCAGTGAACAAGGGGGTGCTTTCTATGGCTACACCTTC
TRBJ2-2 NA TRBV2 NA CASSAQGGTGELFF TGTGCCAGCAGTGCCCAGGGGGGGACCGGGGAGCTGTTTTTT
TRBJ2-3 NA TRBV5-1 NA CASSLAGLTDTQYF TGCGCCAGCAGCTTAGCGGGCCTCACAGATACGCAGTATTTT
TRBJ1-1 NA TRBV7-2 NA CASSLGRGSTEAFF TGTGCCAGCAGCTTAGGCAGGGGTAGCACTGAAGCTTTCTTT
TRBJ2-2 TRBD2 TRBV9 NA CASSVRLAVVNTGELFF TGTGCCAGCAGCGTAAGACTAGCGGTGGTGAACACCGGGGAGCTGTTTTTT
TRBJ1-4 TRBD1 TRBV28 once CASSYGQGAGEKLFF TGTGCCAGCAGTTACGGACAGGGGGCTGGTGAAAAACTGTTTTTT
TRBJ1-6 NA TRBV28 once CASSPAGPYNSPLHF TGTGCCAGCAGTCCCGCGGGACCCTATAATTCACCCCTCCACTTT
TRBJ2-2 NA TRBV28 NA CASSSRVVSAGELFF TGTGCCAGCAGTAGTAGGGTGGTATCGGCCGGGGAGCTGTTTTTT
TRBJ2-5 NA TRBV14 NA CASSQGVIHLLPETQYF TGTGCCAGCAGCCAAGGGGTCATCCACCTACTTCCAGAGACCCAGTACTTC
TRBJ2-1 TRBD2 TRBV15 NA CATSRGKGREGLGSYNEQFF TGTGCCACCAGCAGAGGAAAAGGGCGGGAGGGCCTCGGCTCCTACAATGAGCAGTTCTTC
TRBJ1-1 NA TRBV12-3/TRBV12-4 once CASSLLNTEAFF TGTGCCAGCAGTTTGCTCAACACTGAAGCTTTCTTT